The entry that follows covers one T cell receptor beta chain sequence. The antigen it recognizes is unknown. No base qualities exist here, and no much larger clone lies one base off it. Library construction relied on the immunoSEQ multiplex PCR assay. RNA was extracted from all samples and reverse transcribed into cDNA as template for TCR sequencing. First-strand cDNA was synthesized with SuperScript III using a 2:1 mix of oligo-dT and random hexamers. A synthetic immune receptor repertoire was used to assess amplification bias, and residual bias was removed computationally. Per the authors' processing: After raw reads were preprocessed to remove errors, the CDR3 was defined following IMGT conventions as running from the conserved cysteine to phenylalanine. Clonality was computed by normalizing Shannon entropy by log2 of the number of productive unique TCRs and subtracting the result from 1. CD4 or CD8 identity of scalp clones was inferred by cross-referencing scalp TCRbeta sequences with sorted blood CD4 and CD8 repertoires. TCRdb limited this immuneACCESS table to in-frame rearrangements with V and J called. A share of clones is missing; checked studies link under half to unresolved V genes, and the rest is unexplained. From that table come the V and J calls and clone size; the DNA was used to work out D and trimming. This sample holds under 250,000 clones; roughly 57% were observed only once. The top ten clonotypes cover 0.45% of the sample.

The source of the sample is a study of CD8+ T cells in alopecia areata (dated by TCRdb to 2016 to 2018). With respect to the entire study: The treated patients took part in an open-label pilot trial in which moderate-to-severe alopecia areata was treated with oral tofacitinib at 5 to 10 mg twice daily. RNA was obtained with the PAXgene miRNA kit for fixed scalp, the miRNeasy kit for PBMCs, and the RNeasy kit for mouse skin. Scalp clonality was compared across normal scalp (n=4), patchy alopecia areata scalp (n=8), and alopecia totalis/universalis scalp (n=8). To study T cell clonal expansion in alopecia areata, the researchers applied high-throughput TCRbeta sequencing to both the C3H/HeJ mouse model and human patients. TCRbeta CDR3 regions were amplified by immunoSEQ multiplex PCR using 35 Vbeta forward and 13 Jbeta reverse primers. Tofacitinib was administered for 6 to 18 months, and 6 months of follow-up off drug were then conducted to assess delayed response and recurrence. Biopsies were taken from tofacitinib-treated patients at baseline and again at 4 and 24 weeks into treatment, and several of those patients also had a later scalp biopsy. In humans, TCRbeta sequencing was performed on scalp tissue and on sorted CD4+ and CD8+ peripheral blood T cells from healthy controls and from patients with patchy or totalis/universalis alopecia areata. Points the paper makes about the study in general: Higher clonality and more expanded CD8+ clones were observed in lesional scalp than in normal scalp, particularly in alopecia totalis/universalis, a finding suggestive of antigenic drive. Unlike mouse skin, where gammadelta T cells dominate, normal human skin contains resident alphabeta T cells that get sequenced too, which complicates analysis of the scalp TCR repertoire. Compared with mice, TCR sequences shared between patients were less clear, possibly partly because of HLA diversity across the patient population.

The time point label, as the study defines it: baseline before oral tofacitinib. Peripheral blood and lesional scalp punch biopsies were obtained from patients with alopecia areata. PBMCs were separated by density centrifugation and stained for CD3, CD4 and CD8, after which CD4+ and CD8+ T cells were sorted on a FACSAria. The sequencing used CD4+ T cells sorted from blood, collected at week 0. This receptor was taken from a human donor with alopecia areata.

In nucleotides, the sequence is TGCAGCGTCCAGGGACGACTCGGCACTGAAGCTTTCTTT. This sequence encodes CSVQGRLGTEAFF. This chain joins TRBV29-1 to TRBJ1-1; the D gene is possibly TRBD1, with 5 bases matching. In the germline V gene, CDR1 corresponds to SQVTM and CDR2 to ANQGSEA. V was cut back by 6 bases and J by 4 bases, leaving a gap of 15 bases between them. Including cysteine and phenylalanine, the CDR3 has 13 amino acids. Just CDR3 DNA is preserved here, 39 bases in frame from base 1. The full variable domain, completed from the reference TRBV29-1 and TRBJ1-1 proteins outside the CDR3, reads SAVISQKPSRDICQRGTSLTIQCQVDSQVTMMFWYRQQPGQSLTLIATANQGSEATYESGFVIDKFPISRPNLTFSTLTVSNMSPEDSSIYLCSVQGRLGTEAFFGQGTRLTVV.